This T cell receptor (beta chain) emerged from a study of shared T cell receptors in the human thymus. The CDR3 is made up of 16 amino acids. Germline V gene lookup returns CDR1 LNHDA and CDR2 SQIVND (reference sequence). Losses at the gene ends were 4 bases for V and 3 bases for J; bases not matched to a gene: 5. Method: immunoSEQ multiplex PCR; TCRdb's copy keeps in-frame clones and lacks some. The table lists some 720,000 clones, roughly 90% of them singletons, with 0.0085% to 0.012% in the top ten. These data were also filed under a second study, of human thymus T cells.

The sequence came from a boy under two years old with a congenital heart defect. The sequencing input was thymocytes. V usage is TRBV19 and J usage is TRBJ2-5, with 13 bases matching TRBD2. The DNA of the CDR3 is TGTGCCAGTAGTAAAGGACTAGCGGGAGCCAAAGAGACCCAGTACTTC. It encodes CASSKGLAGAKETQYF.